Presented here are 13 T cell receptor beta chains from one specimen sequenced in a study of T cells in Graves' hyperthyroidism and ophthalmopathy. RNA transcripts served as the template for amplifying TCR beta CDR3 regions. First-round RT-PCR of the TCR CDR3 relied on the HTBI primer set. TCRdb re-analysed the multiplex PCR reads in MiXCR, keeping a single row per CDR3 protein. The repertoire holds some 620,000 distinct CDR3 sequences, 15% to 20% seen once, with about 3.8% in the top ten. What was sequenced was blood. The receptors were sampled from a woman between 25 and 40 years old with Graves' hyperthyroidism.

In this sample, this clonotype turned up many times. The chain links TRBV11-3 to TRBJ2-1; D not certain. The V and J ends lost 5 bases and 7 bases respectively, with 6 bases between them. The V gene's germline CDR1 is SGHNT and CDR2 YENEEA. This CDR3 is 11 amino acids long. CDR3: CASSRWNEQFF. CDR3 DNA sequence: TGTGCCAGCAGCCGTTGGAATGAGCAGTTCTTC. The variable domain in full, with the rest retrieved from reference TRBV11-3 and TRBJ2-1, is EAGVVQSPRYKIIEKKQPVAFWCNPISGHNTLYWYLQNLGQGPELLIRYENEEAVDDSQLPKDRFSAERLKGVDSTLKIQPAELGDSAVYLCASSRWNEQFFGPGTRLTVL.

This clonotype has a handful of counts. This chain uses TRBV7-9 with TRBJ1-5, with 9 nucleotides matching TRBD1. CDR3 size: 13 residues. V shed 5 bases, J shed 7 bases, and the junction held 3 bases outside the gene matches. Looked up from germline, CDR1 is SEHNR and CDR2 is FQNEAQ (reference sequence). The CDR3 DNA follows: TGTGCCAGCAGCGGGACAGGGATGCAGCCCCAGCATTTT. Amino acids: CASSGTGMQPQHF.

To note about this clonotype: A much more abundant neighbour one base away suggests this may be a read error. J is TRBJ2-1 and V is TRBV30; D not certain. The CDR3 covers 10 residues. The V gene lost 1 base and the J gene lost 5 bases, with 0 bases spanning the gap. Germline CDR1 GTSNPN, CDR2 SVGIG (reference sequence). The CDR3 is CAWSDNEQFF. The CDR3, as DNA: TGTGCCTGGAGTGACAATGAGCAGTTCTTC.

This clonotype was seen only once. CDR3 residues: CASSSAPSGSYEQYF. The CDR3 coding sequence is TGCGCCAGCAGCTCCGCCCCTAGCGGTTCCTACGAGCAGTACTTC. The chain is built from TRBV5-1 and TRBJ2-7, with 7 bases that match TRBD2. The junction had 7 bases not matched to a gene; V was cut back by 3 bases and J by 1 base. Germline lookup yields CDR1 SGHRS and CDR2 YFSETQ. The CDR3 covers 15 residues.

This clonotype was observed a few times. A much larger clone sits a single nucleotide away, making a read error possible. The gene calls are TRBV6-4 and TRBJ1-1; D gene uncertain. V lost 4 bases and J lost 0, with 6 bases in between. Germline V gives CDR1 MRHNA, CDR2 SNTAGT. The CDR3 contains 13 residues. The CDR3 DNA follows: TGTGCCAGCAGTGCAGAAATGAACACTGAAGCTTTCTTT. Encoded protein: CASSAEMNTEAFF.

J is TRBJ2-2 and V is TRBV4-2; 10 bases agree with TRBD1. The CDR3 consists of 15 residues. Trimming took 5 bases from V and 3 from J; bases not matched to a gene: 3. The germline V gene has CDR1 LGHNA and CDR2 YNFKEQ. The chain's CDR3 is CASSAGTGDTGELFF. CDR3 sequence (DNA): TGTGCCAGCAGCGCCGGGACAGGGGACACCGGGGAGCTGTTTTTT.

This chain connects TRBV24-1 to TRBJ1-4; D gene uncertain. The length of the CDR3 is 15 residues. The V end lost 4 bases, the J end lost 0 bases, and 8 bases lay between the germline ends. Per germline, CDR1 KGHDR and CDR2 SFDVKD. In DNA, the CDR3 is TGTGCCACCAGTGAGGGAGTTGCAACTAATGAAAAACTGTTTTTT. This codes for CATSEGVATNEKLFF.

CDR3 amino acids: CASSPYKDSPLHF. The DNA of the CDR3 is TGTGCCAGTAGTCCCTATAAGGATTCACCCCTCCACTTT. This chain joins TRBV19 and TRBJ1-6; no clear D. V gave up 5 bases and J gave up 8 bases, with 10 bases separating them. The CDR3 consists of 13 residues. Germline V gene lookup returns CDR1 LNHDA and CDR2 SQIVND (reference sequence).

This clonotype has just a few counts. This chain joins TRBV5-6 and TRBJ2-3; 10 bases line up with TRBD2. The J segment lost 6 bases and the V segment lost 4 bases, leaving 11 bases of the junction unmatched. The CDR3 is made up of 16 amino acids. The germline CDR1 and CDR2 sequences are SGHDT and YYEEEE. CDR3 sequence: CASSPPSGRARDTQYF. The CDR3 region has the DNA TGTGCCAGCAGCCCCCCGAGCGGGAGGGCCAGGGATACGCAGTATTTT.

In this sample, this clonotype turned up many times. V gene TRBV7-2 combines with J gene TRBJ2-7; 16 positions match TRBD2. Germline V gene data show CDR1 as SGHTA and CDR2 as FQGNSA. The V and J ends lost 4 bases and 4 bases, in that order; junction bases with no gene match: 1. The CDR3 spans 15 residues. CDR3 in DNA: TGTGCCAGCAGCTCGGGACTAGCGGGAGGGTACGAGCAGTACTTC. Its protein is CASSSGLAGGYEQYF.

Only a few counts were recorded for this clonotype. The chain combines TRBV12-3 or TRBV12-4 with TRBJ2-1; 7 nucleotides line up with TRBD2. This CDR3 has 16 amino acids. V shed 4 bases and J 6 bases; nucleotides not matched to a gene: 12. In DNA form, the CDR3 reads TGTGCCAGCAGTTGGGGAGCGGGAACCTTCACCAATGAGCAGTTCTTC. It yields the protein CASSWGAGTFTNEQFF.

This clonotype was counted many times. The chain has TRBV24-1 and TRBJ2-1, with D possibly called TRBD1 or TRBD2 (5 bases each). Per the germline V gene, CDR1 is KGHDR and CDR2 is SFDVKD. CDR3 size: 14 residues. Between the trimmed V and J ends, which lost 7 bases and 0 bases, there was a span of 9 bases. CDR3 coding DNA: TGTGCCACCAGGGGACCGAGCTCCTACAATGAGCAGTTCTTC. It encodes CATRGPSSYNEQFF.

Notes on this clonotype: This may come from a read error, since a much larger clone is one base off. A read error is likely, as this CDR3 ends without the conserved phenylalanine or tryptophan. The CDR3 nucleotides are TGCAGTGCATCGACCGGGACAGGGTACTACGAGCAGTACCTC. Amino acids: CSASTGTGYYEQYL. V is TRBV20-1 and J is TRBJ2-7, with 9 bases matching TRBD1. This CDR3 region has 14 residues. Germline V lookup: CDR1 DFQATT, CDR2 SNEGSKA (reference sequence). Trimming removed 6 bases from V and 3 bases from J; junction bases left unmatched: 9.